This TCR beta chain was obtained from a study of blood T cell repertoires in COVID-19. Study background: PBMCs, B-cell-depleted T cells, or T cells were the source of the cDNA or gDNA that made up the material.

The CDR3 contains 15 residues. From germline, CDR1 is ENHRY and CDR2 SYGVKD. Trimming at V came to 6 bases and at J to 4 bases, leaving 8 bases not matched to a gene. Generated by immunoSEQ multiplex PCR, the TCRdb table keeps only in-frame clones and is missing some. The table shows 25,000 to 35,000 clones, with about four fifths occurring only once. The receptor was derived from a woman of 80 years or more with acute or convalescent COVID-19. The V gene is TRBV10-3, the J gene TRBJ2-1, with 8 bases that match TRBD2. Input material: peripheral blood. The CDR3: CAIRDSSGSYNEQFF. In DNA, the CDR3 is TGTGCCATCAGGGATTCAAGCGGGAGTTACAATGAGCAGTTCTTC.